This T cell receptor beta chain was recorded in a study of T cell changes during pregnancy in multiple sclerosis. Profiling relied on immunoSEQ multiplex PCR, and the TCRdb table lists in-frame clones only, not all of them. The sample gives over 50,000 clones, about nine tenths of which show up once; around 2.1% is in the top ten. Per the germline V gene, CDR1 is MNHEY and CDR2 is SVGAGI. The CDR3 is 15 residues long. V was trimmed by 2 bases and J by 0 bases, leaving 10 bases between them. The source was peripheral blood, collected in the first trimester of pregnancy. The sequence was collected from a female donor in good health, enrolled as a control in a pregnancy study. This chain uses TRBV6-5 with TRBJ1-1; weak D call: TRBD1 (6 bases). For the CDR3, the DNA is TGTGCCAGCAGTTACGGTAGGGGGTTGAACACTGAAGCTTTCTTT. Translating it yields CASSYGRGLNTEAFF.